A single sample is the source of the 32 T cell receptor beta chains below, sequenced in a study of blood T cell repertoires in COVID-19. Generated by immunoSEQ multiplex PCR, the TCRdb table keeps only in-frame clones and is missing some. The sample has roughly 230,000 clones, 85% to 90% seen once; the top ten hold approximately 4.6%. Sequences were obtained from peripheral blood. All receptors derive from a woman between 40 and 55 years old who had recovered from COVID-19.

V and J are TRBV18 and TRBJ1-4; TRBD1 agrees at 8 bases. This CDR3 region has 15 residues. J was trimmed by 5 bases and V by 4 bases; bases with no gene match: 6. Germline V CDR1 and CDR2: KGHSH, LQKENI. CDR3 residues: CASSQRQGPNEKLFF. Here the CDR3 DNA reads TGTGCCAGCTCACAGAGACAGGGGCCGAATGAAAAACTGTTTTTT.

The DNA for the CDR3 is TGTGCCAGCAGTAAGGGGGTGAGACTAGCGGCACAAGAGACCCAGTACTTC. It specifies CASSKGVRLAAQETQYF. The chain links TRBV6-2 or TRBV6-3 to TRBJ2-5; 9 positions agree with TRBD2. CDR3 length: 17 amino acids. V shed 5 bases, J shed 2 bases, and the junction held 12 bases outside the gene matches. Germline CDR1 MNHEY, CDR2 SVGEGT.

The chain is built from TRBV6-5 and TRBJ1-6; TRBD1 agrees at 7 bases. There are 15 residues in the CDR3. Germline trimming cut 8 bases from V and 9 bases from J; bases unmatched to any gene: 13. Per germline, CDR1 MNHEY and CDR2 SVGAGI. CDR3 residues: CASGLTQGIGSPLHF. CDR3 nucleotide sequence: TGTGCCAGCGGACTAACACAGGGGATAGGTTCACCCCTCCACTTT.

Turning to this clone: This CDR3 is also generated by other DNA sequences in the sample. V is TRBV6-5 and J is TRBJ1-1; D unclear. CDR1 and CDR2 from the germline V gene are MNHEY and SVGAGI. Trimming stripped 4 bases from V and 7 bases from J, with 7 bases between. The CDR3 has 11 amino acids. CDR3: CASSSRSEAFF. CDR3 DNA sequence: TGTGCCAGCAGTTCGCGAAGTGAAGCTTTCTTT.

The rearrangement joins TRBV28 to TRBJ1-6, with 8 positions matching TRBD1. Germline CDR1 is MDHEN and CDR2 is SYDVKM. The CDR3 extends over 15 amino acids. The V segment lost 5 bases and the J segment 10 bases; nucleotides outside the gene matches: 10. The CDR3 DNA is TGTGCCAGCAGTCTAATAAGACAGGGGAAGTCACCCCTCCACTTT. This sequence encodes CASSLIRQGKSPLHF.

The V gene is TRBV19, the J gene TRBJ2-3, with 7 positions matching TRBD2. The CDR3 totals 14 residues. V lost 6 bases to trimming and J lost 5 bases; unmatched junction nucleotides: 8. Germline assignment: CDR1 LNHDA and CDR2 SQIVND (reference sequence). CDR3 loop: CASRWRAGEDTQYF. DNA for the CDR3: TGTGCCAGTAGGTGGAGGGCGGGAGAAGATACGCAGTATTTT.

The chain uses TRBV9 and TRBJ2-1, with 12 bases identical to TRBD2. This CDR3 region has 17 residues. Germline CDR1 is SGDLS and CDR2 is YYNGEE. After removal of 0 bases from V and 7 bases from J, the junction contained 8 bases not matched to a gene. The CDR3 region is CASSVDLAGGIMNEQFF. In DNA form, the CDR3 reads TGTGCCAGCAGCGTAGATCTAGCGGGAGGGATAATGAATGAGCAGTTCTTC. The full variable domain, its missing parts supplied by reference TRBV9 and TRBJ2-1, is DSGVTQTPKHLITATGQRVTLRCSPRSGDLSVYWYQQSLDQGLQFLIQYYNGEERAKGNILERFSAQQFPDLHSELNLSSLELGDSALYFCASSVDLAGGIMNEQFFGPGTRLTVL.

CDR3 sequence (DNA): TGTGCCACCCCAGCCGGGACAGGGGTTACAGGCTACACCTTC. It encodes CATPAGTGVTGYTF. This sequence joins TRBV28 and TRBJ1-2; 10 positions match TRBD1. Per the germline V gene, CDR1 is MDHEN and CDR2 is SYDVKM. This CDR3 has 14 amino acids. The trim removed 10 bases at V and 8 bases at J, leaving 13 bases unmatched.

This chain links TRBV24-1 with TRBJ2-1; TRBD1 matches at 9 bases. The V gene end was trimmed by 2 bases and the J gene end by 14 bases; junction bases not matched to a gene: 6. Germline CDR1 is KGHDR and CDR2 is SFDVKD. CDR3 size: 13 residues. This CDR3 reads CATSDSRDRVEFF. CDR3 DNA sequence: TGTGCCACCAGTGATTCCCGGGACAGGGTTGAGTTCTTC.

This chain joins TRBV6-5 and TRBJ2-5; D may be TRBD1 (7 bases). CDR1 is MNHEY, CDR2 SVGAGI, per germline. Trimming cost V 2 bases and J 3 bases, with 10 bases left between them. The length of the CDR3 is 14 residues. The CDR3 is CASSYGGTEETQYF. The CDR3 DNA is TGTGCCAGCAGTTACGGGGGGACAGAAGAGACCCAGTACTTC.

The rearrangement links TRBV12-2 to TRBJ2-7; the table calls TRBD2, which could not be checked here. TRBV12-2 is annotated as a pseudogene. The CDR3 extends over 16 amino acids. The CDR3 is CASRFPLARVYYEQYF. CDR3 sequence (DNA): TGTGCAAGTCGCTTCCCGCTAGCACGGGTCTACTACGAGCAGTACTTC.

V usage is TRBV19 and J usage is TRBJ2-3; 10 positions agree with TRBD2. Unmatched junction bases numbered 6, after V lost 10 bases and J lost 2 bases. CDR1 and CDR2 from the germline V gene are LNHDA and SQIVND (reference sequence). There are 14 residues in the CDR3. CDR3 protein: CATRLAGVTDTQYF. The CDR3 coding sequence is TGTGCCACCAGACTAGCGGGTGTCACAGATACGCAGTATTTT.

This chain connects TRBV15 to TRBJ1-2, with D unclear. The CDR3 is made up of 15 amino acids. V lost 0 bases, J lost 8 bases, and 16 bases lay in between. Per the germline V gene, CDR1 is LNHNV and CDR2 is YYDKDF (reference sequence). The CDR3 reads CATSRDSSTLRGYTF. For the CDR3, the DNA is TGTGCCACCAGCAGAGATAGTAGCACCCTTCGAGGCTACACCTTC.

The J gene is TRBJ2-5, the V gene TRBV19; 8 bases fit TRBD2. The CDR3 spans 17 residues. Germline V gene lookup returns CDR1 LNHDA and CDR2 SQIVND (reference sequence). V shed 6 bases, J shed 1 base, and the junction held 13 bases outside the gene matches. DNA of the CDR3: TGTGCCAGTAGCCCGGGTCGGGGCGGGGGGCCCCAAGAGACCCAGTACTTC. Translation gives CASSPGRGGGPQETQYF.

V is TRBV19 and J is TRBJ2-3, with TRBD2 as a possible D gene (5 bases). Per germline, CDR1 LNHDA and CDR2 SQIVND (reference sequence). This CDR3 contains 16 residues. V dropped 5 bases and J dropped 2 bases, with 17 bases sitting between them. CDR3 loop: CASSGGPGWATDTQYF. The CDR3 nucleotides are TGTGCCAGTAGTGGAGGACCGGGGTGGGCCACAGATACGCAGTATTTT.

CDR3 residues: CASRAGMNNSPLHF. The DNA of the CDR3 is TGTGCCAGTAGGGCAGGGATGAATAATTCACCCCTCCACTTT. V usage is TRBV19 and J usage is TRBJ1-6, with D possibly TRBD1 on 5 matching bases. The CDR3 loop spans 14 amino acids. Germline V lookup: CDR1 LNHDA, CDR2 SQIVND (reference sequence). V lost 6 bases, J lost 5 bases, and 11 bases lay in between. The entire variable domain, with the rest obtained from reference TRBV19 and TRBJ1-6, is as follows: DGGITQSPKYLFRKEGQNVTLSCEQNLNHDAMYWYRQDPGQGLRLIYYSQIVNDFQKGDIAEGYSVSREKKESFPLTVTSAQKNPTAFYLCASRAGMNNSPLHFGNGTRLTVT.

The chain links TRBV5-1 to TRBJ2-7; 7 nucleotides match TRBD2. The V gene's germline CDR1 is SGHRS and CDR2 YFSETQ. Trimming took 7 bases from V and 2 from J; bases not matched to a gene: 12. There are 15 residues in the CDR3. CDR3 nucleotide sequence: TGCGCCAGCCGTCCTCGGCTAGCGGTGACCTACGAGCAGTACTTC. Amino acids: CASRPRLAVTYEQYF.

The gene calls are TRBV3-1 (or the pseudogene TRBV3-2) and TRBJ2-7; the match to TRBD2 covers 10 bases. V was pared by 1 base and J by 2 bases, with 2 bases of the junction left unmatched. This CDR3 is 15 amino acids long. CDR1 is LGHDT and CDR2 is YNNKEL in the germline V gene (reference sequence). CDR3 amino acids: CASSQGLAGPYEQYF. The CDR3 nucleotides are TGTGCCAGCAGCCAAGGACTAGCGGGCCCCTACGAGCAGTACTTC.

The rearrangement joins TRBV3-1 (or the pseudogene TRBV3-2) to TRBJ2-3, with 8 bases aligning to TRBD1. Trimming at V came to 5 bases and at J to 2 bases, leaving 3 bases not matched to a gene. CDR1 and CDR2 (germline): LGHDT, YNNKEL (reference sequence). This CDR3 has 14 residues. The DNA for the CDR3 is TGTGCCAGCAGCACGACAGGGGTCACAGATACGCAGTATTTT. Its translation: CASSTTGVTDTQYF.

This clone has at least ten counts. CDR3 nucleotides: TGTGCCAGCAGCGACCTGCTAGGGGGTTCTGACTATGGCTACACCTTC. It encodes CASSDLLGGSDYGYTF. The chain carries TRBV7-9 and TRBJ1-2; D possibly corresponds to TRBD1 (6 bases). The CDR3 is made up of 16 amino acids. Germline V gene data show CDR1 as SEHNR and CDR2 as FQNEAQ (reference sequence). V was pared by 5 bases and J by 3 bases, with 19 bases between.

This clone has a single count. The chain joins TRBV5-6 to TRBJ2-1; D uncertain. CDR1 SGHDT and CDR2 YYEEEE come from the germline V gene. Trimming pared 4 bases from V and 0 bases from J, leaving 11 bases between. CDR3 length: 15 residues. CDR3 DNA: TGTGCCAGCAGCCTGCTCTCGAGCTCCTACAATGAGCAGTTCTTC. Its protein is CASSLLSSSYNEQFF.

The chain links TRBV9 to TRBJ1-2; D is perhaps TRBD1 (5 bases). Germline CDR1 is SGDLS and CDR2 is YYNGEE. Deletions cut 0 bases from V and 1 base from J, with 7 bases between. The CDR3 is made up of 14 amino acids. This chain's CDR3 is CASSVGGDNYGYTF. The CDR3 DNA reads TGTGCCAGCAGCGTAGGGGGCGATAACTATGGCTACACCTTC.

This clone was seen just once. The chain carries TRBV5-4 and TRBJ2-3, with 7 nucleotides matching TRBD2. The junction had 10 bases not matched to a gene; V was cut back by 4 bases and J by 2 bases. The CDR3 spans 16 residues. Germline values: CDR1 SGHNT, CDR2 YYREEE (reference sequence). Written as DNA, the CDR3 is TGTGCCAGCAGCACGTGGGGGGGGTCATCCACAGATACGCAGTATTTT. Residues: CASSTWGGSSTDTQYF.

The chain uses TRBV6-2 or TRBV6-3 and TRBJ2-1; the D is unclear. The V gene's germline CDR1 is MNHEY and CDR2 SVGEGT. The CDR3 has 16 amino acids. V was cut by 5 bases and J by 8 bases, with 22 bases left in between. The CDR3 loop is CASSSPSGSLSDEQFF. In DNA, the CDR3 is TGTGCCAGCAGTAGCCCCTCCGGGTCACTGAGCGATGAGCAGTTCTTC.

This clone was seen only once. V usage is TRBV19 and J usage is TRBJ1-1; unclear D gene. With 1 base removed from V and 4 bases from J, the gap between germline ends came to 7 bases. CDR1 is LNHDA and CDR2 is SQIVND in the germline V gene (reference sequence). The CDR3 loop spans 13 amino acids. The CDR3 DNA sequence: TGTGCCAGTAGTATAGGAGACATCACTGAAGCTTTCTTT. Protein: CASSIGDITEAFF.

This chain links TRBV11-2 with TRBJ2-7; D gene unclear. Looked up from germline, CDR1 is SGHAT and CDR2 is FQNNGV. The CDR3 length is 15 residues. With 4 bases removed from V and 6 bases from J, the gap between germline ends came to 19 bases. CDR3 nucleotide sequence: TGTGCCAGCAGCTGGGTTGACGTAGAGGAATCCGAGCAGTACTTC. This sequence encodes CASSWVDVEESEQYF. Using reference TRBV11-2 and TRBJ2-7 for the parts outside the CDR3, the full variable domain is EAGVAQSPRYKIIEKRQSVAFWCNPISGHATLYWYQQILGQGPKLLIQFQNNGVVDDSQLPKDRFSAERLKGVDSTLKIQPAKLEDSAVYLCASSWVDVEESEQYFGPGTRLTVT.

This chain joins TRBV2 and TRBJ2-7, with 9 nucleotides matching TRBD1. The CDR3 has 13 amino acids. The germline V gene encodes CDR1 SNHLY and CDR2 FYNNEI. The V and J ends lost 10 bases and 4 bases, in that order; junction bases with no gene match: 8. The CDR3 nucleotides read TGTGCCACATCCCGGGACAGGGTATACGAGCAGTACTTC. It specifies CATSRDRVYEQYF.

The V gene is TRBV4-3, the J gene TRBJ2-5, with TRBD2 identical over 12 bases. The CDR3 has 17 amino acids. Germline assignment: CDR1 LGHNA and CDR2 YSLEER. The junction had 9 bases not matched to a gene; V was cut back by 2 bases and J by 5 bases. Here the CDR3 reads CASSQSLGLAGTETQYF. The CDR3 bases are TGCGCCAGCAGCCAAAGCCTAGGACTAGCGGGAACCGAGACCCAGTACTTC.

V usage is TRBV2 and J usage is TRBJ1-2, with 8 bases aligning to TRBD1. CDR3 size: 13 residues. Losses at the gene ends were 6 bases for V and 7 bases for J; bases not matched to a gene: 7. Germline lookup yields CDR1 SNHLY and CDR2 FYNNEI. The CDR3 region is CASRSQGARGYTF. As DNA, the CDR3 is TGTGCCAGCAGGTCCCAGGGGGCGCGTGGCTACACCTTC.

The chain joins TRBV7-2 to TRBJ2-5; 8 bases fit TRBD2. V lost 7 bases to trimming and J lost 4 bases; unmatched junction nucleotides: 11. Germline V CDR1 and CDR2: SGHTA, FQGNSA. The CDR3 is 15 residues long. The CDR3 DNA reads TGTGCCAGCAAAATAGCGGGGACCACGAGAGAGACCCAGTACTTC. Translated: CASKIAGTTRETQYF.

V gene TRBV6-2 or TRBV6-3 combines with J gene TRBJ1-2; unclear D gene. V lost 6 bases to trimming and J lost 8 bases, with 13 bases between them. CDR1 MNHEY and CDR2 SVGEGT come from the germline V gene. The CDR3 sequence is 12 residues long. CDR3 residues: CASSLRSGGYTF. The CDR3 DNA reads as TGTGCCAGCAGCCTTCGGTCGGGGGGCTACACCTTC.

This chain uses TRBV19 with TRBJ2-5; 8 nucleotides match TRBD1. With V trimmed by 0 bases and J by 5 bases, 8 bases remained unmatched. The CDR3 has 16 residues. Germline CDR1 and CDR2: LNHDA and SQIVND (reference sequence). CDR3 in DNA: TGTGCCAGTAGTATAGATCCAGGGGGCGAGATGGAGACCCAGTACTTC. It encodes CASSIDPGGEMETQYF.